The 16 T cell receptor beta chains reported below all come from one sample, sequenced in a study of beta chain features in type 1 diabetes. Sequencing targeted expressed TCRB transcripts, as all isolated RNA had been reverse transcribed. Using immunoSEQ multiplex PCR, the repertoire was profiled, and TCRdb retains in-frame clones only, with some absent. Of approximately 240,000 clones in the sample, 16% were seen once. Study conclusions and caveats: TCRB CDR3 length was moderately but significantly reduced in all four CD4+ subsets of Type 1 diabetes patients.

Antigen specificity for these receptors is unknown. Sequencing was done on a sample of naive CD4+ T cells from blood. Every receptor here comes from a young man with type 1 diabetes.

This rearrangement joins TRBV6-5 to TRBJ1-2; D is unclear. The CDR3 length is 14 residues. V shed 6 bases and J shed 3 bases, with 14 bases lying between them. Germline V lookup: CDR1 MNHEY, CDR2 SVGAGI. The CDR3 nucleotides read TGTGCCAGCAGCCCGACGGATCCCTACTATGGCTACACCTTC. Translating gives CASSPTDPYYGYTF.

The CDR3 loop reads CASSRTLTEAFF. In nucleotides, the CDR3 is TGTGCCAGCAGCCGGACACTCACTGAAGCTTTCTTT. The chain combines TRBV25-1 with TRBJ1-1; D may be TRBD1 (5 bases). Germline CDR1 and CDR2: MGHDK and SYGVNS. The CDR3 contains 12 residues. V was clipped by 6 bases and J by 4 bases, with 9 bases between them.

This clone was found a few times. The chain employs TRBV28 and TRBJ2-4; perhaps D is TRBD1 or TRBD2 (5 bases each). Germline-derived CDR1 and CDR2 are MDHEN and SYDVKM. The CDR3 length is 11 residues. The V gene lost 5 bases and the J gene lost 14 bases, with 13 bases spanning the gap. As DNA, the CDR3 is TGTGCCAGCAGTAGGGGACCGATAGAGTACTTC. Amino acid sequence: CASSRGPIEYF.

The chain joins TRBV10-3 to TRBJ1-1; 7 nucleotides line up with TRBD1. Germline values: CDR1 ENHRY, CDR2 SYGVKD. CDR3 length equals 14 residues. The V gene end was trimmed by 5 bases and the J gene end by 0 bases; junction bases not matched to a gene: 3. CDR3 amino acids: CAISQGQMNTEAFF. The CDR3 DNA follows: TGTGCCATCAGTCAGGGACAGATGAACACTGAAGCTTTCTTT.

A word on this clone: Other DNA variants within this sample encode the same CDR3. The V and J genes are TRBV9 and TRBJ2-3, with D uncertain. V was pared by 0 bases and J by 1 base, with 6 bases between. The CDR3 has 14 amino acids. Germline assignment: CDR1 SGDLS and CDR2 YYNGEE. CDR3: CASSVASGTDTQYF. The CDR3 DNA follows: TGTGCCAGCAGCGTAGCCAGCGGCACAGATACGCAGTATTTT.

The chain has TRBV9 and TRBJ2-4; 7 bases fit TRBD1. Germline V gene sequence: CDR1 SGDLS, CDR2 YYNGEE. The V segment lost 4 bases and the J segment 1 base; nucleotides outside the gene matches: 5. There are 15 residues in the CDR3. The CDR3 here is CASSTTGSAKNIQYF. CDR3 coding DNA: TGTGCCAGCAGCACGACAGGGTCGGCCAAAAACATTCAGTACTTC.

This clone has only one observation. This chain links TRBV30 with TRBJ2-7, with 8 bases that match TRBD1. Germline V lookup: CDR1 GTSNPN, CDR2 SVGIG (reference sequence). V shed 5 bases, J shed 5 bases, and the junction held 11 bases outside the gene matches. This CDR3 is built from 14 residues. CDR3 coding DNA: TGTGCCTGGCGGCAAGACAGGGGATTCCACGAGCAGTACTTC. Translation: CAWRQDRGFHEQYF.

Many counts were recorded for this clone. V usage is TRBV29-1 and J usage is TRBJ2-4; D might be TRBD1 or TRBD2, each matching 5 bases. Germline V gene lookup returns CDR1 SQVTM and CDR2 ANQGSEA. The length of the CDR3 is 14 residues. Trimming removed 7 bases from V and 0 bases from J, with 13 bases in between. CDR3 sequence reads: CSAMGRLAKNIQYF. CDR3 DNA sequence: TGCAGCGCGATGGGACGGCTAGCCAAAAACATTCAGTACTTC. The full variable domain, completed using reference TRBV29-1 and TRBJ2-4, is SAVISQKPSRDICQRGTSLTIQCQVDSQVTMMFWYRQQPGQSLTLIATANQGSEATYESGFVIDKFPISRPNLTFSTLTVSNMSPEDSSIYLCSAMGRLAKNIQYFGAGTRLSVL.

The V gene is TRBV5-1, the J gene TRBJ2-2; 8 bases line up with TRBD1. Per germline, CDR1 SGHRS and CDR2 YFSETQ. Unmatched junction bases numbered 6, after V lost 2 bases and J lost 0 bases. The CDR3 has 17 amino acids. Here the CDR3 reads CASSFHIQGANTGELFF. The DNA for the CDR3 is TGCGCCAGCAGCTTCCATATACAGGGGGCGAACACCGGGGAGCTGTTTTTT.

There are a few counts of this clone. The CDR3 sequence is CAWRGAATGSEQFF. CDR3 in DNA: TGTGCCTGGAGGGGGGCTGCTACCGGAAGTGAGCAGTTCTTC. The chain links TRBV30 to TRBJ2-1; a possible D gene is TRBD1 (6 bases). This CDR3 spans 14 amino acids. The germline gives CDR1 GTSNPN, CDR2 SVGIG (reference sequence). V was trimmed by 3 bases and J by 9 bases, leaving 18 bases between them.

This clone was seen a handful of times. The gene calls are TRBV19 and TRBJ2-2; 8 bases line up with TRBD1. This CDR3 region has 13 residues. The V gene end was trimmed by 3 bases and the J gene end by 7 bases; junction bases not matched to a gene: 1. The germline V gene has CDR1 LNHDA and CDR2 SQIVND (reference sequence). The CDR3 DNA sequence: TGTGCCAGTAGTATTACAGGGGGCGGGGAGCTGTTTTTT. Translated: CASSITGGGELFF.

This clone was picked up a small number of times. The V gene is TRBV27, the J gene TRBJ2-3; possible D gene TRBD1, 6 bases. The CDR3 sequence is 16 residues long. Germline V gene data show CDR1 as MNHEY and CDR2 as SMNVEV (reference sequence). V was shortened by 1 base and J by 0 bases, with 11 bases between the two germline ends. The CDR3 loop is CASSLFDRLSTDTQYF. The CDR3 DNA follows: TGTGCCAGCAGTTTATTCGACAGGCTAAGCACAGATACGCAGTATTTT.

The J gene is TRBJ2-5, the V gene TRBV29-1; 10 nucleotides agree with TRBD2. The V segment lost 7 bases and the J segment 2 bases; nucleotides outside the gene matches: 1. Germline CDR1 is SQVTM and CDR2 is ANQGSEA. The CDR3 totals 12 residues. The CDR3 loop is CSGTSGQETQYF. DNA of the CDR3: TGCAGCGGGACTAGCGGACAAGAGACCCAGTACTTC. The full variable domain, its missing parts supplied by reference TRBV29-1 and TRBJ2-5, is SAVISQKPSRDICQRGTSLTIQCQVDSQVTMMFWYRQQPGQSLTLIATANQGSEATYESGFVIDKFPISRPNLTFSTLTVSNMSPEDSSIYLCSGTSGQETQYFGPGTRLLVL.

Concerning this clone: The sample contains more than one DNA sequence encoding this CDR3. The CDR3 DNA sequence: TGTGCCAGCAGCGAGACCCCCGGAGAGACCCAGTACTTC. Amino acids: CASSETPGETQYF. The rearrangement links TRBV9 to TRBJ2-5; D remains ambiguous. This CDR3 contains 13 residues. Germline values: CDR1 SGDLS, CDR2 YYNGEE. V lost 3 bases and J 4 bases, leaving 10 bases between the germline ends.

This clone was recorded a few times. The gene calls are TRBV28 and TRBJ2-7, with D unclear. CDR3 length: 16 residues. Per the germline V gene, CDR1 is MDHEN and CDR2 is SYDVKM. V shed 6 bases and J shed 2 bases, with 20 bases lying between them. CDR3 sequence: CASSPQKARRTYEQYF. The DNA of the CDR3 is TGTGCCAGCAGCCCGCAGAAGGCTCGAAGGACCTACGAGCAGTACTTC.

In the case of this clone: The sample carries other DNA sequences with the same CDR3. This chain uses TRBV10-3 with TRBJ2-5, with a weak D call TRBD1 (5 bases). From germline, CDR1 is ENHRY and CDR2 SYGVKD. V shed 3 bases and J shed 4 bases, with 6 bases lying between them. The CDR3 is 12 residues long. DNA for the CDR3: TGTGCCATCAGTGATAGGGGAGAGACCCAGTACTTC. It yields the protein CAISDRGETQYF.